Listed below are T cell receptor beta chains from one sample, sequenced in a study of blood T cell repertoires in COVID-19. Assay: immunoSEQ multiplex PCR; the TCRdb copy retains only in-frame clones and omits some. This table holds about 290,000 clones, about nine tenths found once. Sequencing input: peripheral blood. The receptors were sampled from a woman under 40 with active or convalescent COVID-19. Each CDR3 is given with its conserved first and last residue. The D gene is left open where the match is weak. Only part of the rows carry a size: once, few, many, or a class if the clone is expanded.

abundance: -; d_gene: -; v_gene: TRBV12-5; j_gene: TRBJ1-1; CDR3nt: TGTGCTAGTGGTTTGGATGCAGGGTACACTGAAGCTTTCTTT; CDR3aa: CASGLDAGYTEAFF
abundance: -; d_gene: TRBD1; v_gene: TRBV19; j_gene: TRBJ2-3; CDR3nt: TGTGCCAGTAGTCCAAGACCGACAGGGAGCACAGATACGCAGTATTTT; CDR3aa: CASSPRPTGSTDTQYF
abundance: -; d_gene: TRBD1; v_gene: TRBV19; j_gene: TRBJ1-2; CDR3nt: TGTGCCAGTAGTACGGACAGGGGGCCGGCAAACTATGGCTACACCTTC; CDR3aa: CASSTDRGPANYGYTF
abundance: once; d_gene: -; v_gene: TRBV7-2; j_gene: TRBJ2-2; CDR3nt: TGTGCCAGCAGCTTACTCAGGAACACCGGGGAGCTGTTTTTT; CDR3aa: CASSLLRNTGELFF
abundance: -; d_gene: TRBD1; v_gene: TRBV28; j_gene: TRBJ1-1; CDR3nt: TGTGCCAGCAGTGTGACAGGGGGCATTGGATATAACACTGAAGCTTTCTTT; CDR3aa: CASSVTGGIGYNTEAFF
abundance: -; d_gene: -; v_gene: TRBV11-3; j_gene: TRBJ1-6; CDR3nt: TGTGCCAGCAGCGCCCACAGGAATTCACCCCTCCACTTT; CDR3aa: CASSAHRNSPLHF
abundance: -; d_gene: -; v_gene: TRBV5-6; j_gene: TRBJ1-1; CDR3nt: TGTGCCAGCAGCTCGTATAAATACGGGGAATTAGACACTGAAGCTTTCTTT; CDR3aa: CASSSYKYGELDTEAFF
abundance: -; d_gene: -; v_gene: TRBV7-9; j_gene: TRBJ1-5; CDR3nt: TGTGCCAGCAGCTTGGGGGCTCTGTCCCAGCATTTT; CDR3aa: CASSLGALSQHF
abundance: -; d_gene: TRBD1; v_gene: TRBV15; j_gene: TRBJ1-1; CDR3nt: TGTGCCACCAGCCCGCGGACAGGGCTCAAGAACACTGAAGCTTTCTTT; CDR3aa: CATSPRTGLKNTEAFF
abundance: once; d_gene: -; v_gene: TRBV4-2; j_gene: TRBJ1-2; CDR3nt: TGTGCCAGCAGCCAAGATAGTGGGTCAGGGCCTAACTATGGCTACACCTTC; CDR3aa: CASSQDSGSGPNYGYTF
abundance: -; d_gene: TRBD1; v_gene: TRBV3-1/TRBV3-2; j_gene: TRBJ1-1; CDR3nt: TGTGCCAGCAGCTATCAGGGGGCTGGGGACACTGAAGCTTTCTTT; CDR3aa: CASSYQGAGDTEAFF